This TCR beta chain was captured by sequencing in a study of cytomegalovirus exposure and HLA in healthy donors. At the level of the study: Inside one of the first data releases sat 75 million to 100 million unique TCRs taken from HLA-typed donors. Within the Caucasian-associated ancestry cluster were more than 75% of the roughly 400 genotyped donors. General observations from the study: The CMV antigen specificity of a few CMV-associated chains was confirmed through in vitro analysis.

Comment on this clone: Its antigen is as yet unknown.

The CDR3 runs 15 residues. Looked up from germline, CDR1 is SGHAT and CDR2 is FQDESV (reference sequence). Trimming at V came to 3 bases and at J to 1 base, leaving 5 bases not matched to a gene. The PCR ran on 60 Vbeta and 13 Jbeta primers. Method: immunoSEQ multiplex PCR; TCRdb's copy keeps in-frame clones and lacks some. The table records roughly 89,000 clones, around 82% of them present only once. The TCR originated in a man aged 18 to 30 in good health and CMV-seronegative. The source material was PBMCs. The rearrangement uses TRBV11-1 and TRBJ1-1; 7 bases line up with TRBD1. The CDR3 region has the DNA TGTGCCAGCAGCTTGACAGGGACTCAGAACACTGAAGCTTTCTTT. Translation gives CASSLTGTQNTEAFF.